The 5 T cell receptor beta chains in this list originate from one sample, sequenced in a study of blood T cell repertoires in COVID-19. TCRdb's copy holds only in-frame clones and misses some; the assay was immunoSEQ multiplex PCR. The sample has 210,000 or so clones; 65% to 85% are singletons. The sequencing input was PBMCs or T cells enriched from blood (not recorded which). The receptors come from a man aged 25 to 40 with acute COVID-19.

The CDR3 coding sequence is TGTGCCAGTAGTATAGATGGGGACAGGGGAAGCGGCTACACCTTC. Translating it yields CASSIDGDRGSGYTF. J is TRBJ1-2 and V is TRBV19; TRBD1 aligns across 10 bases. Trimming took 0 bases from V and 8 from J; bases not matched to a gene: 6. CDR3 size: 15 residues. Germline lookup yields CDR1 LNHDA and CDR2 SQIVND (reference sequence).

V gene TRBV14 combines with J gene TRBJ1-2; maybe TRBD1 (5 bases). The germline V gene has CDR1 SGHDN and CDR2 FVKESK. V was clipped by 3 bases and J by 8 bases, with 13 bases between them. This CDR3 region has 13 residues. The CDR3, as DNA: TGTGCCAGCAGCCAGGGAGGGGCGATCGGCTACACCTTC. Translating gives CASSQGGAIGYTF. Complete variable domain (other parts from reference TRBV14 and TRBJ1-2): EAGVTQFPSHSVIEKGQTVTLRCDPISGHDNLYWYRRVMGKEIKFLLHFVKESKQDESGMPNNRFLAERTGGTYSTLKVQPAELEDSGVYFCASSQGGAIGYTFGSGTRLTVV.

This sequence joins TRBV6-5 and TRBJ2-3, with 9 bases that match TRBD2. J gave up 6 bases and V 6 bases, and 10 bases lay outside the gene matches. CDR1 and CDR2 from the germline V gene are MNHEY and SVGAGI. CDR3 length equals 15 residues. The CDR3 DNA follows: TGTGCCAGCAGCAGGAGGCGGGGGGGCCAGGATACGCAGTATTTT. Its protein product is CASSRRRGGQDTQYF.

This clone was observed a few times. CDR3 DNA sequence: TGTGCCAGCAGCTTAGATCTGGCTAGCCTCTATGGCTACACCTTC. Translating gives CASSLDLASLYGYTF. This sequence joins TRBV11-2 and TRBJ1-2, with D hard to call. Deletions cut 0 bases from V and 4 bases from J, with 12 bases between. Per germline, CDR1 SGHAT and CDR2 FQNNGV. The CDR3 sequence is 15 residues long.

The chain recombines TRBV5-6 with TRBJ2-1, with 7 bases fitting TRBD2. Per germline, CDR1 SGHDT and CDR2 YYEEEE. CDR3 length: 14 amino acids. With V trimmed by 5 bases and J by 2 bases, 4 bases remained unmatched. The CDR3: CASSPAGTYNEQFF. In DNA form, the CDR3 reads TGTGCCAGCAGTCCAGCGGGGACCTACAATGAGCAGTTCTTC. Supplemented by reference TRBV5-6 and TRBJ2-1, the full variable domain reads DAGVTQSPTHLIKTRGQQVTLRCSPKSGHDTVSWYQQALGQGPQFIFQYYEEEERQRGNFPDRFSGHQFPNYSSELNVNALLLGDSALYLCASSPAGTYNEQFFGPGTRLTVL.